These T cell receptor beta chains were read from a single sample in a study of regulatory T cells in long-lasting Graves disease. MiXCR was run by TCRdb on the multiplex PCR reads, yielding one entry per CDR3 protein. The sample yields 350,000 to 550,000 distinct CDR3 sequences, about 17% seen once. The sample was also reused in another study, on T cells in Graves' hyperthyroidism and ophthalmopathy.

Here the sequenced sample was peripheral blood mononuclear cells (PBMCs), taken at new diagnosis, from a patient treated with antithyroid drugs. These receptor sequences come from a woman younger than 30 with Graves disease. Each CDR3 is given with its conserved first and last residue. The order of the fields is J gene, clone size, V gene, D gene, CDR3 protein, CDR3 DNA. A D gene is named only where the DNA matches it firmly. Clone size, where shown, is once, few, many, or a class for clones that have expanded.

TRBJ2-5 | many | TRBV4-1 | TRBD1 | CASSPWTGQETQYF | TGCGCCAGCAGCCCATGGACAGGACAAGAGACCCAGTACTTC
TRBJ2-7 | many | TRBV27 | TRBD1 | CASSFGAGGEQYF | TGTGCCAGCAGTTTTGGAGCAGGGGGCGAGCAGTACTTC
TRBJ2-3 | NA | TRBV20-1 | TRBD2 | CSAGLAKTQYF | TGCAGTGCTGGACTAGCGAAGACGCAGTATTTT
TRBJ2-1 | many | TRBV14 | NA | CASSQNPWDTEQFF | TGTGCCAGCAGCCAAAATCCCTGGGACACCGAGCAGTTCTTC
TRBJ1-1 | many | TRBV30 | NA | CAWSDTVNTEAFF | TGTGCCTGGAGTGACACAGTGAACACTGAAGCTTTCTTT
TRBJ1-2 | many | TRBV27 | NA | CASSPDPSEPNYGYTF | TGTGCCAGCAGCCCGGATCCGTCCGAACCAAACTATGGCTACACCTTC
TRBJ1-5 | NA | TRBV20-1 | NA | CSARDLSGWGNQPQHF | TGCAGTGCTAGAGATCTGAGTGGATGGGGCAATCAGCCCCAGCATTTT
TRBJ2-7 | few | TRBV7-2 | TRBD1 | CASSRGDRATYEQYF | TGTGCCAGCAGCCGCGGGGACAGGGCAACCTACGAGCAGTACTTC
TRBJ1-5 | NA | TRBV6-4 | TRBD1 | CASRIPDRGHQPQHF | TGTGCCAGCCGGATTCCGGACAGGGGACATCAGCCCCAGCATTTT
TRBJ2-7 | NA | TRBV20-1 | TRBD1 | CSASSLNGQGVYEQYF | TGCAGTGCTTCATCCCTCAACGGCCAGGGGGTCTACGAGCAGTACTTC
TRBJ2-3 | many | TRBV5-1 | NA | CASSLEQDTDTQYF | TGCGCCAGCAGCTTGGAGCAGGACACAGATACGCAGTATTTT
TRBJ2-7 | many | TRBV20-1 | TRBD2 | CSAPRTSGSFDEQYF | TGCAGTGCCCCGAGGACTAGCGGGAGTTTTGACGAGCAGTACTTC
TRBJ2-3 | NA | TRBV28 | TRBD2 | CASSFVAGTDTQYF | TGTGCCAGCAGTTTCGTAGCGGGAACAGATACGCAGTATTTT
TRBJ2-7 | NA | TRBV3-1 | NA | CASSQFGDSYEQYF | TGTGCCAGCAGCCAATTTGGAGACTCTTACGAGCAGTACTTC
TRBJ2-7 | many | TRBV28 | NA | CASSLIAGDHEQYF | TGTGCCAGCAGTTTAATCGCAGGGGACCACGAGCAGTACTTC
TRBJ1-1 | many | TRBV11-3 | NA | CASSLQGQLFGNTEAFF | TGTGCCAGCAGCTTACAGGGGCAATTGTTCGGAAACACTGAAGCTTTCTTT
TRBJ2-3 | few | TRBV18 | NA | CASSPPLARGTDTQYF | TGTGCCAGCTCACCACCCCTAGCGCGAGGTACAGATACGCAGTATTTT